The clone carrying this T cell receptor beta chain turned up a few times. The sample comes from a study of spatial heterogeneity in lung cancer. As to time point: sample taken at primary tumor resection. Germline V CDR1 and CDR2: LGHDT, YNNKEL (reference sequence). CDR3 length equals 13 residues. The germline V and J ends were trimmed by 4 bases and 4 bases, with 8 bases remaining between them. TCRdb called the 5' RACE reads again in MiXCR, with one record for every CDR3 protein. The profile covers some 100,000 distinct CDR3 sequences, with 12% appearing a single time and under 50% taken by the ten largest.

This clonotype was obtained from a male donor with early-stage non-small cell lung cancer. This chain connects TRBV3-1 to TRBJ1-5; D is perhaps TRBD1 (5 bases). This specimen was PBMCs, taken at surgery. The CDR3 reads CASSLDKNQPQHF. For the CDR3, the DNA is TGTGCCAGCAGCCTGGACAAAAATCAGCCCCAGCATTTT.